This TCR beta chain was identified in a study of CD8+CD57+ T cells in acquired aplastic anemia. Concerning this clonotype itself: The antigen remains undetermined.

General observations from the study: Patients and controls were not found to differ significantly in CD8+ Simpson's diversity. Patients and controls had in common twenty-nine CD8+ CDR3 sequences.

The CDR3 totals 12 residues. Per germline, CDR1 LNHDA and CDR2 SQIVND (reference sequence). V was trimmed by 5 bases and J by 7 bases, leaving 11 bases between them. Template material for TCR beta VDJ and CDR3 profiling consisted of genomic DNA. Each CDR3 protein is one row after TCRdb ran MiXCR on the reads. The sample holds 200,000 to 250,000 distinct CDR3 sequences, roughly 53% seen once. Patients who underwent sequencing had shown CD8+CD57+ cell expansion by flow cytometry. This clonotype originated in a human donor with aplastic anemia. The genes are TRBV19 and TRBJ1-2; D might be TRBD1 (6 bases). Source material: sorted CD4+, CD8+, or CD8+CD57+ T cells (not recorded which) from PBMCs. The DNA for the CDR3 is TGTGCCAGTAGTCCTCACAGGGCTGGCTACACCTTC. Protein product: CASSPHRAGYTF. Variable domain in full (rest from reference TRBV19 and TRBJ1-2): DGGITQSPKYLFRKEGQNVTLSCEQNLNHDAMYWYRQDPGQGLRLIYYSQIVNDFQKGDIAEGYSVSREKKESFPLTVTSAQKNPTAFYLCASSPHRAGYTFGSGTRLTVV.